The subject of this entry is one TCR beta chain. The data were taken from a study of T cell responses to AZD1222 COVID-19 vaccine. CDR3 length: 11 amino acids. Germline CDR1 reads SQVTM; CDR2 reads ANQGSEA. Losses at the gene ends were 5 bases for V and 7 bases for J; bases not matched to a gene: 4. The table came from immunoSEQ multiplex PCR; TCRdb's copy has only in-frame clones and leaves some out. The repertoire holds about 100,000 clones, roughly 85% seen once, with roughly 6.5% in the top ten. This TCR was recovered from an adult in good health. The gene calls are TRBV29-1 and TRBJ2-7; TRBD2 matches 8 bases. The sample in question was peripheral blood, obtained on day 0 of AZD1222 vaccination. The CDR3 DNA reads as TGCAGCGTTCGAAGCGGGGGTGAGCAGTACTTC. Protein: CSVRSGGEQYF.